The subject of this entry is one T cell receptor beta chain. As yet, its antigen is unknown. Distinct nucleotide sequences in the sample also encode this CDR3. The CDR3 is made up of 13 amino acids. The germline V gene has CDR1 MGHRA and CDR2 YSYEKL. V lost 0 bases to trimming and J lost 2 bases, with 3 bases between them. The source of the sample is a study of shared clonotypes between healthy human individuals. Study outcomes and limitations: Clonotypes which were not shared had lower generation probabilities than clonotypes that all four donors shared. Larger estimated richness was generally seen in naive subsets than in memory subsets.

Every subset had its genomic DNA shared out evenly among several immunoSEQ plates. The repertoire was sequenced with immunoSEQ multiplex PCR; TCRdb's copy has only in-frame clones and lacks some. The sample records 760,000 or so clones, 95% to 97% being singletons. CD45RO-negative CD8 cells positively selected for CCR7 made up the naive population, which excluded terminally differentiated effector memory CD45RA+ cells. Donors, without exception, were Caucasian adults residing in Nashville, Tennessee. The sequence was collected from a young man in good health. This rearrangement joins TRBV4-1 to TRBJ2-3; D gene uncertain. The specimen sequenced was naive CD8+ T cells sorted from blood. CDR3 nucleotides: TGCGCCAGCAGCCAAGAAAACACAGATACGCAGTATTTT. Its translation is CASSQENTDTQYF.